Below, 5 T cell receptor beta chains from the same sample are listed, as sequenced in a study of T cell responses to AZD1222 COVID-19 vaccine. TCRdb's table, derived via immunoSEQ multiplex PCR, lists solely in-frame clones and lacks some. This sample has some 110,000 clones, with about 85% found just once. The sample in question was peripheral blood, obtained on day 0 of AZD1222 vaccination. The receptors were sampled from an adult in good health.

The J gene is TRBJ1-1, the V gene TRBV27; 10 nucleotides align to TRBD1. The CDR3 runs to 14 residues. Trimming took 6 bases from V and 11 from J; bases not matched to a gene: 12. Germline CDR1 MNHEY, CDR2 SMNVEV (reference sequence). The CDR3, as DNA: TGTGCCAGCAGCTCTAACACAGGGACAGGGGAGGCTTTCTTT. Translation: CASSSNTGTGEAFF.

The chain links TRBV6-6 to TRBJ1-2; TRBD1 might be the D (5 bases). CDR3 length: 14 amino acids. Germline loops: CDR1 MNHNY, CDR2 SVGAGI (reference sequence). Trimming left V 3 bases short and J 7 bases short, with 15 bases between. The CDR3 nucleotides are TGTGCCAGCAGTTATCGGGGGGAATCTAGTGGCTACACCTTC. This gives the protein CASSYRGESSGYTF.

As to this clone: The same CDR3 also results from other DNA sequences found in this sample. The chain carries TRBV29-1 and TRBJ2-7; the match to TRBD2 covers 7 bases. CDR3 length equals 13 residues. Germline V gene sequence: CDR1 SQVTM, CDR2 ANQGSEA. Trimming at V came to 4 bases and at J to 2 bases, leaving 5 bases not matched to a gene. This CDR3 is CSVVAGPAYEQYF. The CDR3 region has the DNA TGCAGCGTTGTAGCGGGCCCTGCCTACGAGCAGTACTTC.

This rearrangement joins TRBV11-3 to TRBJ2-1; perhaps TRBD2 as D (6 bases). CDR1 and CDR2 (germline): SGHNT, YENEEA. The CDR3 length is 16 residues. V shed 5 bases and J shed 1 base, with 15 bases lying between them. The CDR3 protein is CASSGRRGPSYNEQFF. As DNA, the CDR3 is TGTGCCAGCAGCGGAAGGCGGGGCCCGTCCTACAATGAGCAGTTCTTC.

The chain is built from TRBV11-3 and TRBJ2-7, with unresolved D. Germline CDR1 reads SGHNT; CDR2 reads YENEEA. V was cut by 3 bases and J by 1 base, with 1 base left in between. This CDR3 has 11 amino acids. Here the CDR3 reads CASSFSYEQYF. CDR3 coding DNA: TGTGCCAGCAGCTTTTCCTACGAGCAGTACTTC.